These 25 T cell receptor beta chains came from one sample sequenced in a study of T-cell reconstitution after alpha-beta-depleted transplantation in children. It was with unique molecular identifiers that the TCRbeta library was prepared. TCRdb used MiXCR to reprocess the PCR reads, holding one entry per CDR3 protein. The sample holds roughly 190,000 distinct CDR3 sequences; less than 15% are singletons and the top ten take around 14%. The source material was PBMCs from the stem cell graft donor, sampled from the stem cell graft. The receptors here all came from a human donor who donated a stem cell graft to a child with acute lymphoblastic leukemia.

V gene TRBV7-9 combines with J gene TRBJ2-3; 7 nucleotides align to TRBD2. The CDR3 contains 16 residues. CDR1 is SEHNR and CDR2 is FQNEAQ in the germline V gene (reference sequence). V shed 5 bases, J shed 0 bases, and the junction held 8 bases outside the gene matches. DNA of the CDR3: TGTGCCAGCAGCCCCCGTAGCGGGCGCAGCACAGATACGCAGTATTTT. Translated: CASSPRSGRSTDTQYF.

This clonotype has only a few counts. The rearrangement joins TRBV11-2 to TRBJ2-7, with a possible D match to TRBD1 (5 bases). The CDR3 length is 18 residues. CDR1 SGHAT and CDR2 FQNNGV come from the germline V gene. V lost 5 bases and J lost 6, with 29 bases in between. The chain's CDR3 is CASSPVWGTDAPLGEQYF. CDR3 DNA: TGTGCCAGCAGCCCCGTATGGGGCACAGACGCCCCGTTAGGCGAGCAGTACTTC.

This clonotype appeared many times. J is TRBJ2-1 and V is TRBV20-1; 8 nucleotides match TRBD2. V shed 3 bases and J 5 bases; nucleotides not matched to a gene: 6. This CDR3 has 14 amino acids. Germline V CDR1 and CDR2: DFQATT, SNEGSKA (reference sequence). The CDR3 coding sequence is TGCAGTGCTAGCGCGGGACTAGGCCACAATGAGCAGTTCTTC. It specifies CSASAGLGHNEQFF.

On this clonotype itself: Since a much larger clone is just one base distant, this may be a read error. The rearrangement links TRBV5-5 to TRBJ2-6; 7 positions match TRBD1. Germline values: CDR1 SGHKS, CDR2 YYEKEE (reference sequence). The CDR3 totals 17 residues. The CDR3 loop reads CASSLTGQHSGANGLTF. The CDR3 bases are TGTGCCAGCAGCTTGACGGGACAGCACTCTGGGGCCAACGGCCTGACTTTC. Looking up the rest from reference TRBV5-5 and TRBJ2-6 gives the full variable domain: DAGVTQSPTHLIKTRGQQVTLRCSPISGHKSVSWYQQVLGQGPQFIFQYYEKEERGRGNFPDRFSARQFPNYSSELNVNALLLGDSALYLCASSLTGQHSGANGLTFGAGSRLTVL.

With respect to this clonotype: A much larger clonotype is one base distant, so this may be a read error. The genes are TRBV29-1 and TRBJ2-3, with D uncertain. CDR1 and CDR2 from the germline V gene are SQVTM and ANQGSEA. V lost 8 bases and J lost 4, with 16 bases in between. The CDR3 is made up of 13 amino acids. CDR3 nucleotide sequence: TGCAGCTTCCCGGGTAGCAGGTCAGATACGCAGTATTTT. Protein sequence: CSFPGSRSDTQYF.

V usage is TRBV7-9 and J usage is TRBJ2-5, with D perhaps matching TRBD1 (5 bases). CDR3 length: 14 residues. The germline V gene encodes CDR1 SEHNR and CDR2 FQNEAQ (reference sequence). V lost 7 bases and J lost 5, with 17 bases in between. CDR3 sequence: CASTKRAGFETQYF. Written as DNA, the CDR3 is TGTGCCAGCACTAAACGAGCAGGGTTCGAGACCCAGTACTTC.

The chain has TRBV19 and TRBJ1-1, with D perhaps matching TRBD1 (5 bases). Germline-derived CDR1 and CDR2 are LNHDA and SQIVND (reference sequence). V lost 5 bases and J 2 bases, leaving 15 bases between the germline ends. The CDR3 spans 15 residues. The CDR3 region is CASSFRDVGNTEAFF. The CDR3 nucleotides read TGTGCCAGTAGTTTCCGGGACGTAGGTAACACTGAAGCTTTCTTT.

The V gene is TRBV5-1, the J gene TRBJ2-3, with TRBD2 identical over 15 bases. CDR1 and CDR2 (germline): SGHRS, YFSETQ. V shed 4 bases, J shed 5 bases, and the junction held 11 bases outside the gene matches. This CDR3 contains 18 residues. This CDR3 reads CASSLGLAGGQIKDTQYF. The CDR3 DNA sequence: TGCGCCAGCAGCCTCGGACTAGCGGGAGGGCAGATTAAAGATACGCAGTATTTT.

The V call is TRBV7-9, the J call TRBJ1-1; D gene unclear. The CDR3 covers 13 residues. CDR1 SEHNR and CDR2 FQNEAQ come from the germline V gene (reference sequence). Between the trimmed V and J ends, which lost 1 base and 7 bases, there was a span of 10 bases. The CDR3 nucleotides are TGTGCCAGCAGCTTAGGCTTGGGTAGTGAAGCTTTCTTT. Protein: CASSLGLGSEAFF.

About this clonotype: A read error may be the cause here, since a much bigger clone is one base away. This chain links TRBV27 with TRBJ2-2; perhaps D is TRBD1 or TRBD2 (6 bases each). The germline gives CDR1 MNHEY, CDR2 SMNVEV (reference sequence). The CDR3 loop spans 16 amino acids. CDR3 protein: CATTRRGPPNTGGLFF. CDR3 sequence (DNA): TGTGCCACCACGCGCAGGGGTCCCCCGAACACCGGGGGGCTGTTTTTT.

This clonotype was seen repeatedly, ten times or more. V is TRBV5-5 and J is TRBJ2-5; D is perhaps TRBD1 (5 bases). This CDR3 region has 13 residues. Trimming took off 5 bases at V and 2 bases at J, with 10 bases between the two ends. CDR1 and CDR2 (germline): SGHKS, YYEKEE (reference sequence). The CDR3 region is CASSLDSQETQYF. The CDR3 bases are TGTGCCAGCAGTTTAGACAGTCAAGAGACCCAGTACTTC. Together with reference TRBV5-5 and TRBJ2-5, the CDR3 gives the full variable domain: DAGVTQSPTHLIKTRGQQVTLRCSPISGHKSVSWYQQVLGQGPQFIFQYYEKEERGRGNFPDRFSARQFPNYSSELNVNALLLGDSALYLCASSLDSQETQYFGPGTRLLVL.

This clonotype was found many times. The chain has TRBV11-1 and TRBJ2-3, with D possibly TRBD2 on 6 matching bases. CDR3 length: 14 amino acids. In germline, CDR1 is SGHAT, CDR2 FQDESV (reference sequence). V was shortened by 0 bases and J by 14 bases, with 18 bases between the two germline ends. The chain's CDR3 is CASSLAAFGGVAYF. The CDR3 DNA is TGTGCCAGCAGCTTAGCGGCCTTCGGGGGAGTAGCGTATTTT.

This clonotype was seen many times. The J gene is TRBJ1-2, the V gene TRBV29-1; D remains unclear. The CDR3 has 10 residues. The germline gives CDR1 SQVTM, CDR2 ANQGSEA. The V end lost 4 bases, the J end lost 5 bases, and 5 bases lay between the germline ends. CDR3 sequence (DNA): TGCAGCGTTGGGAAATATGGCTACACCTTC. Translated, it gives CSVGKYGYTF.

Only a few counts were recorded for this clonotype. This sequence joins TRBV20-1 and TRBJ1-5; D not certain. This CDR3 has 16 residues. The germline gives CDR1 DFQATT, CDR2 SNEGSKA (reference sequence). Trimming took 6 bases from V and 0 from J, leaving 18 bases between them. This chain's CDR3 is CSAAWGFSGSNQPQHF. In DNA form, the CDR3 reads TGCAGTGCGGCTTGGGGTTTTTCAGGTAGCAATCAGCCCCAGCATTTT.

By share of the sample, this clonotype is medium-sized. The chain links TRBV12-3 or TRBV12-4 to TRBJ2-1, with 10 nucleotides matching TRBD2. The junction had 2 bases not matched to a gene; V was cut back by 3 bases and J by 3 bases. The CDR3 length is 15 residues. The CDR3 DNA follows: TGTGCCAGCAGTTTCTGGACTAGCGGCTACAATGAGCAGTTCTTC. It yields the protein CASSFWTSGYNEQFF.

This clonotype was counted ten times or more. CDR3 DNA sequence: TGCAGCGTAGCCCGACAGTTGAACACTGAAGCTTTCTTT. Translating gives CSVARQLNTEAFF. This chain uses TRBV29-1 with TRBJ1-1, with D possibly being TRBD1 (5 bases). The CDR3 has 13 amino acids. CDR1 is SQVTM and CDR2 is ANQGSEA in the germline V gene. V lost 6 bases, J lost 0 bases, and 11 bases lay in between.

This clonotype was observed at least ten times. One end of the junction is discordant with germline, which a read error may explain. The chain combines TRBV5-1 with TRBJ1-1; no clear D. The CDR3 extends over 14 amino acids. The V gene's germline CDR1 is SGHRS and CDR2 YFSETQ. The CDR3 sequence is CASRLDGTTTEAFF. The CDR3, as DNA: TGCGCCAGCAGATTGGACGGCACCACCACTGAAGCTTTCTTT.

The chain links TRBV12-3 or TRBV12-4 to TRBJ2-2; 9 bases map to TRBD1. The V segment lost 2 bases and the J segment 6 bases; nucleotides outside the gene matches: 7. The CDR3 extends over 16 amino acids. In DNA form, the CDR3 reads TGTGCCAGCAGTTTAATCACAGGGGGCACGGCCGGGGAGCTGTTTTTT. Translation gives CASSLITGGTAGELFF.

The CDR3, as DNA: TGCAGTGCTTTGGACCCGTCGGGAGCACGCACCTACAATGAGCAGTTCTTC. Amino acid sequence: CSALDPSGARTYNEQFF. This sequence joins TRBV20-1 and TRBJ2-1, with D possibly being TRBD2 (6 bases). This CDR3 region has 17 residues. Trimming removed 5 bases from V and 2 bases from J, with 22 bases in between. The germline gives CDR1 DFQATT, CDR2 SNEGSKA (reference sequence).

The genes are TRBV5-4 and TRBJ2-1; 10 bases match TRBD2. V lost 4 bases to trimming and J lost 2 bases; unmatched junction nucleotides: 6. The length of the CDR3 is 16 residues. From germline, CDR1 is SGHNT and CDR2 YYREEE (reference sequence). The CDR3 DNA reads TGTGCCAGCAGCACCAGGACTAGCGGCCCCTACAATGAGCAGTTCTTC. Its translation is CASSTRTSGPYNEQFF.

V and J are TRBV6-1 and TRBJ2-4; 8 nucleotides match TRBD2. The junction had 8 bases not matched to a gene; V was cut back by 4 bases and J by 3 bases. CDR3 size: 16 residues. Germline V gene sequence: CDR1 MNHNS, CDR2 SASEGT. CDR3 in DNA: TGTGCCAGCAGTGGGTTACTAGCGGTTCGCAAAAACATTCAGTACTTC. Translating it yields CASSGLLAVRKNIQYF.

This clonotype was detected many times. The chain carries TRBV12-3 or TRBV12-4 and TRBJ1-6, with 8 bases aligning to TRBD1. CDR3 length equals 14 residues. The junction had 5 bases not matched to a gene; V was cut back by 6 bases and J by 7 bases. CDR3: CASRSDRGNSPLHF. The CDR3 nucleotides read TGTGCCAGCAGATCTGACAGGGGCAATTCACCCCTCCACTTT.

This clonotype has at least ten counts. This chain connects TRBV29-1 to TRBJ2-2; 10 bases are shared with TRBD2. Germline V CDR1 and CDR2: SQVTM, ANQGSEA. The CDR3 has 22 residues. V was pared by 1 base and J by 4 bases, with 24 bases of the junction left unmatched. Here the CDR3 reads CSVEVFGTSARKRDTTTGELFF. In DNA, the CDR3 is TGCAGCGTTGAAGTTTTTGGGACTAGCGCTCGAAAGAGGGATACAACCACCGGGGAGCTGTTTTTT.

The chain recombines TRBV12-3 or TRBV12-4 with TRBJ2-2; 15 nucleotides align to TRBD2. V lost 7 bases and J lost 7; bases outside the gene matches: 16. This CDR3 has 19 amino acids. CDR3 sequence reads: CASTLPHGLAGGFGGELFF. In DNA, the CDR3 is TGTGCCAGCACCCTACCCCACGGACTAGCGGGAGGGTTTGGCGGGGAGCTGTTTTTT.

This clonotype came up a few times. The V gene is TRBV4-2, the J gene TRBJ2-4; 7 bases map to TRBD2. This CDR3 is built from 16 residues. J was trimmed by 11 bases and V by 0 bases; bases with no gene match: 13. The germline V gene encodes CDR1 LGHNA and CDR2 YNFKEQ. This CDR3 is CASSQDYGGGSAVQYF. The CDR3 nucleotides read TGTGCCAGCAGCCAAGATTATGGCGGGGGATCGGCGGTTCAGTACTTC.